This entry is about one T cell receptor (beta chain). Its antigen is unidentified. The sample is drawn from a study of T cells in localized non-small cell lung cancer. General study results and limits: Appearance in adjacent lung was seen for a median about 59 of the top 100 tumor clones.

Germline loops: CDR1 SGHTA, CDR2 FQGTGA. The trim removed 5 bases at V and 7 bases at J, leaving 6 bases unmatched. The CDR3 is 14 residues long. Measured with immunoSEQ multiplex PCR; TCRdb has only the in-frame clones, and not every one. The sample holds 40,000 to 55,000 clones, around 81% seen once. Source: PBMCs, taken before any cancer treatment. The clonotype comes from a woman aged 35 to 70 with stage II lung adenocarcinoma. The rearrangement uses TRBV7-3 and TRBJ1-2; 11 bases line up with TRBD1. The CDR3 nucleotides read TGTGCCAGCAGCCCGGGACAGGGGGAGGGTGGCTACACCTTC. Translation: CASSPGQGEGGYTF. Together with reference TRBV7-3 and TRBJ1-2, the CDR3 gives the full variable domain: GAGVSQTPSNKVTEKGKYVELRCDPISGHTALYWYRQSLGQGPEFLIYFQGTGAADDSGLPNDRFFAVRPEGSVSTLKIQRTERGDSAVYLCASSPGQGEGGYTFGSGTRLTVV.